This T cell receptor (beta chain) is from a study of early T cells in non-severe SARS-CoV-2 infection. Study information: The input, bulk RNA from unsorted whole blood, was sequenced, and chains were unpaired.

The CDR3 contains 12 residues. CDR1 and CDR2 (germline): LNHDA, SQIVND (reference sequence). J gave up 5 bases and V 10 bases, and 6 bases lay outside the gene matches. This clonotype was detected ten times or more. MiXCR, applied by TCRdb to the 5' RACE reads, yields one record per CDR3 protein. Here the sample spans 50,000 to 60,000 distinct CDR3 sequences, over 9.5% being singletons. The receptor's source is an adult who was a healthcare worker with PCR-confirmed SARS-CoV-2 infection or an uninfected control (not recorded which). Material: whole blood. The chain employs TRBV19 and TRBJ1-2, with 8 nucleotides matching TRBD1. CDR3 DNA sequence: TGTGCCACCAAGACAGGGGTGTATGGCTACACCTTC. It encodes CATKTGVYGYTF.